This T cell receptor beta chain was observed in a study of graft-versus-host responses after intestinal transplantation. General study findings and limits: Ileal or blood samples showed some GvH clones first, and such clones were also found in recipient marrow.

Libraries were prepared by immunoSEQ multiplex PCR; TCRdb keeps only in-frame clonotypes and omits some of them. The profile shows about 25,000 clones, approximately 82% of them singletons. Germline-derived CDR1 and CDR2 are SGDLS and YYNGEE. The CDR3 length is 18 residues. A remark on this clone: Its matching antigen is unknown. One junction end does not reproduce the germline sequence, and a read error may be involved. This same CDR3 is encoded by further DNA sequences in the sample.

The origin of this receptor is a human donor who was the organ donor for an intestinal transplant. Specimen: unstimulated CD8+ T cells sorted from spleen or lymph node cells, collected before transplant. The J gene is TRBJ1-1, the V gene TRBV9; D gene unclear. CDR3 sequence (DNA): TGTGCCAGCAGCTCTACCCTGGACCGAGGGAGGCCAAACACCGAAGCTTTCTTT. This sequence encodes CASSSTLDRGRPNTEAFF.